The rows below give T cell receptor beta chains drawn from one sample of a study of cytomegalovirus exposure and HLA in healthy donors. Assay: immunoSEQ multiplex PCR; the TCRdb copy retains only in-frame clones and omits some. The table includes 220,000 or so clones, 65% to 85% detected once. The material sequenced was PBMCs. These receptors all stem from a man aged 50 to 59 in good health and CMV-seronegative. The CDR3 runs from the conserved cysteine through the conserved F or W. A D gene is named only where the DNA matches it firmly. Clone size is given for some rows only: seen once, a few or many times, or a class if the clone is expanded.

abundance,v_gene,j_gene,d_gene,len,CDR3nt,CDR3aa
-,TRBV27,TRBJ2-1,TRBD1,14,TGTGCCAGCAGCCCCGGACAGGGACTGGGCGAGCAGTTCTTC,CASSPGQGLGEQFF
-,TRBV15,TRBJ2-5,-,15,TGTGCCACCAGCAGAGATCCGAGCGGCCAAGAGACCCAGTACTTC,CATSRDPSGQETQYF
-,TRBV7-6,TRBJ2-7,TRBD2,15,TGTGCCAGCAGCTCCTGGACTAGCGGGAGTTACGAGCAGTACTTC,CASSSWTSGSYEQYF
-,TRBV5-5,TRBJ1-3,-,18,TGTGCCAGCAGCTTGGGGGCCGTCGGACACCGCTCTGGAAACACCATATATTTT,CASSLGAVGHRSGNTIYF
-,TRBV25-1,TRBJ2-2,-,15,TGTGCCAGCAGTGTCGTCGGGAGCTGGACCGGGGAGCTGTTTTTT,CASSVVGSWTGELFF
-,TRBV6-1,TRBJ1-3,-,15,TGTGCCAGCAGTGGAGACCTGGGGGCTCGGGGCACCATATATTTT,CASSGDLGARGTIYF
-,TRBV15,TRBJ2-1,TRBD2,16,TGTGCCACCAGCAGACCGGGACTAGCGGGAGCTGGTGAGCAGTTCTTC,CATSRPGLAGAGEQFF
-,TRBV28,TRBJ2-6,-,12,TGTGCCAGCAGATATACGGCCGGGGGCCTGACTTTC,CASRYTAGGLTF
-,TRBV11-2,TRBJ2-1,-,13,TGTGCCAGCAGCTTTCAGGCCTACAATGAGCAGTTCTTC,CASSFQAYNEQFF
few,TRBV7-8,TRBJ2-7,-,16,TGTGCCAGCAGCCCCCGGCCCCAGGGGCTTTCCTACGAGCAGTACTTC,CASSPRPQGLSYEQYF
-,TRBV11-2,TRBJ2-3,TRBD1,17,TGTGCCAGCAGGAGGAGAACCGGGACAGGGGGCACAGATACGCAGTATTTT,CASRRRTGTGGTDTQYF
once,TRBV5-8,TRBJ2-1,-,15,TGTGCCAGCAGCTTGTTTGGCTCCTCCTACAATGAGCAGTTCTTC,CASSLFGSSYNEQFF
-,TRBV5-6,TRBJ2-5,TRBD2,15,TGTGCCAGCAGCCGGGCGGGGGGCAAGGTAAAGACCCAGTACTTC,CASSRAGGKVKTQYF
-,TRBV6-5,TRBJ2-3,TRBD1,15,TGTGCCAGCAGCTACAGGGGGCGATTAACAGATACGCAGTATTTT,CASSYRGRLTDTQYF
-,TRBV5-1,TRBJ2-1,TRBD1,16,TGCGCCAGCAGCCGGGGAGGGACAGGGGAACGAAATGAGCAGTTCTTC,CASSRGGTGERNEQFF
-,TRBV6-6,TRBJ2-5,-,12,TGTGCCAGCAGTCTAGGTATCGAGACCCAGTACTTC,CASSLGIETQYF
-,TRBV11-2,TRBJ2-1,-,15,TGTGCCAGCAGCTTGGGACAACTCTCCTACAATGAGCAGTTCTTC,CASSLGQLSYNEQFF
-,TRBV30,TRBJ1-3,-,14,TGTGCCTGGACCCCGGGGGGGTCGGGAAACACCATATATTTT,CAWTPGGSGNTIYF
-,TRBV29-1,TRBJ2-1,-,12,TGCAGCGTACCGTTTGGGGGCGCTGAGCAGTTCTTC,CSVPFGGAEQFF
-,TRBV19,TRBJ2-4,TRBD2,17,TGTGCCAGTAGTATAGTAAAGCGGGGGCTAGCCAAAAACATTCAGTACTTC,CASSIVKRGLAKNIQYF
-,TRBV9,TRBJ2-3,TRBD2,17,TGTGCCAGCAGCGTACCCGCGGGAGGGCCTTCGGCAGATACGCAGTATTTT,CASSVPAGGPSADTQYF
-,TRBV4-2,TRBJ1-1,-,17,TGTGCCAGCAGCCAAGCCCATTTAGGCAGCGTGAACACTGAAGCTTTCTTT,CASSQAHLGSVNTEAFF
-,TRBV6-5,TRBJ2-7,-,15,TGTGCCAGCAGTTACGCCATAGCTAGGGGCTACGAGCAGTACTTC,CASSYAIARGYEQYF
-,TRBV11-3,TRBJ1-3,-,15,TGTGCCAGCAGCTCGGACAGTTTCTCTGGAAACACCATATATTTT,CASSSDSFSGNTIYF
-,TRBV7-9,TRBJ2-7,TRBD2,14,TGTGCCAGCAGGGAGGGGACTAGCGGGACCGAGCAGTACTTC,CASREGTSGTEQYF
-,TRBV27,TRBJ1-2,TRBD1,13,TGTGCCAGCAGATCCACAGGGGGCGATGGCTACACCTTC,CASRSTGGDGYTF
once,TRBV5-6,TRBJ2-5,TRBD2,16,TGTGCCAGCAGCTCCCTCGGACTAGCTCCTCGGGAGACCCAGTACTTC,CASSSLGLAPRETQYF
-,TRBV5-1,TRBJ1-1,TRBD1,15,TGCGCCAGCAGCCCGGGGGACAGCGGGAACACTGAAGCTTTCTTT,CASSPGDSGNTEAFF
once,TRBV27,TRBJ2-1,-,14,TGTGCCAGCAGTTTTGCGGCAGGGAACGATGAGCAGTTCTTC,CASSFAAGNDEQFF
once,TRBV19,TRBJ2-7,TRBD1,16,TGTGCCAGTAGTATAAGCGCCGGGACAGGGGCCTACGAGCAGTACTTC,CASSISAGTGAYEQYF
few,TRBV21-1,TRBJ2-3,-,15,TGTGCCAGCAGCAAGCCGTGGGAGGGAACAGATACGCAGTATTTT,CASSKPWEGTDTQYF
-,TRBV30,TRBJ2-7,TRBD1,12,TGTGCCTGGAGTTGGGACAGACCATCGCAGTACTTC,CAWSWDRPSQYF
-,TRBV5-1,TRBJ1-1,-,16,TGCGCCAGCAGCTTATACAGGGAGTCGAGGAACACTGAAGCTTTCTTT,CASSLYRESRNTEAFF
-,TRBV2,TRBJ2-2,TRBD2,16,TGTGCCAGCACCTCCCGGACTAGCGGGAGTGCCGGGGAGCTGTTTTTT,CASTSRTSGSAGELFF
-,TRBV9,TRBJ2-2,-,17,TGTGCCAGCAGCGTAGACGTTCAGGGGCGGCTTGGGGGGGAGCTGTTTTTT,CASSVDVQGRLGGELFF
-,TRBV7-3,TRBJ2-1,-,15,TGTGCCAGCAGCTTATCACAGGACCACTACAATGAGCAGTTCTTC,CASSLSQDHYNEQFF
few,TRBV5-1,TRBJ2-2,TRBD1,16,TGCGCCAGCAGCCAAAGGACAGGGGACAACACCGGGGAGCTGTTTTTT,CASSQRTGDNTGELFF
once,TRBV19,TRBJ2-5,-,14,TGTGCCAGCAGTACCGGTAGAGGGGGACAGACCCAGTACTTC,CASSTGRGGQTQYF
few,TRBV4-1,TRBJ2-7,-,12,TGCGCCAGCAGCCAAGAGAGCGGGGAGCAGTACTTC,CASSQESGEQYF
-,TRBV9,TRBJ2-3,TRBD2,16,TGTGCCAGCAGCCCGAGCGGGAGTAGTAGCACAGATACGCAGTATTTT,CASSPSGSSSTDTQYF
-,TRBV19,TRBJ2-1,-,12,TGTGCCAGTAGTATAGATCTCAATGAGCAGTTCTTC,CASSIDLNEQFF